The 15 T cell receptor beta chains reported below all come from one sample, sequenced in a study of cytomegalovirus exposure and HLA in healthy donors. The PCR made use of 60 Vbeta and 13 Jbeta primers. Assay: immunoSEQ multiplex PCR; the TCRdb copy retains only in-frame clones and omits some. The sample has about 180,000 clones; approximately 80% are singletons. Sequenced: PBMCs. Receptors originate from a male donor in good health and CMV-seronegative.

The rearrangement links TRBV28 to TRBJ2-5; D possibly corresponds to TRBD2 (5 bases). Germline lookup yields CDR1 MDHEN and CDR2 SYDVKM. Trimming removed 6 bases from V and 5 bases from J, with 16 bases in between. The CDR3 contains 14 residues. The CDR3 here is CASRKGGRRETQYF. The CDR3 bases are TGTGCCAGCAGAAAAGGAGGCAGGCGGGAGACCCAGTACTTC.

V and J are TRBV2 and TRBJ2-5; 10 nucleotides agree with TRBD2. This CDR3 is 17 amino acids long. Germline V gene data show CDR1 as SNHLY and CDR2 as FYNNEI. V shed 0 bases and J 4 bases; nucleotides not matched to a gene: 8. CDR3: CASSEAWLAGDRETQYF. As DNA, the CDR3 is TGTGCCAGCAGTGAAGCGTGGCTAGCGGGGGATCGAGAGACCCAGTACTTC.

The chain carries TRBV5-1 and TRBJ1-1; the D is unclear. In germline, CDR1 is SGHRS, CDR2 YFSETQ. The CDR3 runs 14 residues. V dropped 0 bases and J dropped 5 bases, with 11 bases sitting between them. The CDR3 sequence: CASSLASYNTEAFF. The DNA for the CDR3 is TGCGCCAGCAGCTTGGCCTCCTATAATACTGAAGCTTTCTTT.

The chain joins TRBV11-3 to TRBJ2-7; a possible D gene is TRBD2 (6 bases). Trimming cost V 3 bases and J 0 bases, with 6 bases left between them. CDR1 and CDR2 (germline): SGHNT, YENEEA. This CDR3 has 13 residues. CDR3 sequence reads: CASSLEGSYEQYF. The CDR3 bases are TGTGCCAGCAGCTTGGAGGGCTCCTACGAGCAGTACTTC. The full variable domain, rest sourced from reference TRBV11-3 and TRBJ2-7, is EAGVVQSPRYKIIEKKQPVAFWCNPISGHNTLYWYLQNLGQGPELLIRYENEEAVDDSQLPKDRFSAERLKGVDSTLKIQPAELGDSAVYLCASSLEGSYEQYFGPGTRLTVT.

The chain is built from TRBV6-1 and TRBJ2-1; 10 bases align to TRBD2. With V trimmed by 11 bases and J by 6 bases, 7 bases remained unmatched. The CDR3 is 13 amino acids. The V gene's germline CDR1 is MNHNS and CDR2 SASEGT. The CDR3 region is CACVAGGSNEQFF. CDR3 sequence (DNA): TGTGCCTGTGTAGCGGGGGGCAGCAATGAGCAGTTCTTC.

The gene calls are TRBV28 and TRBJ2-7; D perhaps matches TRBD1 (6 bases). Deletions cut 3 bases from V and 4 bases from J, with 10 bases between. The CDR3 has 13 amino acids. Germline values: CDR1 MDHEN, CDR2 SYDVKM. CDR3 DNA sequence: TGTGCCAGCAGTTTCGGACAGAAGTACGAGCAGTACTTC. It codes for CASSFGQKYEQYF. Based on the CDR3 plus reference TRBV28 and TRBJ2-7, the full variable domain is DVKVTQSSRYLVKRTGEKVFLECVQDMDHENMFWYRQDPGLGLRLIYFSYDVKMKEKGDIPEGYSVSREKKERFSLILESASTNQTSMYLCASSFGQKYEQYFGPGTRLTVT.

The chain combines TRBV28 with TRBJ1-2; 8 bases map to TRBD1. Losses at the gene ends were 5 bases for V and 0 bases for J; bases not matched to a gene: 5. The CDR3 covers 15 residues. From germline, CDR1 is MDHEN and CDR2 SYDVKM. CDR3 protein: CASSDRGPSNYGYTF. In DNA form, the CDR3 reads TGTGCCAGCAGTGACAGGGGACCCTCTAACTATGGCTACACCTTC.

DNA of the CDR3: TGCGCCAGCAGCAAAGGCAGGGGCATGGGCACAGATACGCAGTATTTT. Protein: CASSKGRGMGTDTQYF. The chain combines TRBV4-1 with TRBJ2-3, with TRBD1 as a possible D gene (6 bases). The CDR3 loop spans 16 amino acids. Germline V gene sequence: CDR1 MGHRA, CDR2 YSYEKL. The V gene lost 5 bases and the J gene lost 1 base, with 16 bases spanning the gap.

CDR3 nucleotides: TGCGCCAGCAGCCCTACCAATCCGGGACAGGGGAATGGCTACACCTTC. Residues: CASSPTNPGQGNGYTF. The chain joins TRBV4-3 to TRBJ1-2; 10 nucleotides line up with TRBD1. Germline values: CDR1 LGHNA, CDR2 YSLEER. J was trimmed by 6 bases and V by 4 bases; bases with no gene match: 11. This CDR3 region has 16 residues.

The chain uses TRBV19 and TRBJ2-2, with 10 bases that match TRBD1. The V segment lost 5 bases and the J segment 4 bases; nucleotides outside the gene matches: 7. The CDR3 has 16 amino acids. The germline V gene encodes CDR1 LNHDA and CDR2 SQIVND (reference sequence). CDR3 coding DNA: TGTGCCAGTAGTCCAGACAGGGGGCACGGCACCGGGGAGCTGTTTTTT. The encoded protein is CASSPDRGHGTGELFF. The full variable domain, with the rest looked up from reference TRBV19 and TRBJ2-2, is DGGITQSPKYLFRKEGQNVTLSCEQNLNHDAMYWYRQDPGQGLRLIYYSQIVNDFQKGDIAEGYSVSREKKESFPLTVTSAQKNPTAFYLCASSPDRGHGTGELFFGEGSRLTVL.

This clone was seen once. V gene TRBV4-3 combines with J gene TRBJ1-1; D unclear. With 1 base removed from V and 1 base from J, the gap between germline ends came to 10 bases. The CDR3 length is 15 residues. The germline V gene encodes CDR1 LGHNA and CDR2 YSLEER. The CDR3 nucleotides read TGCGCCAGCAGCCAAGCCCCCGAGGGGAACACTGAAGCTTTCTTT. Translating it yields CASSQAPEGNTEAFF.

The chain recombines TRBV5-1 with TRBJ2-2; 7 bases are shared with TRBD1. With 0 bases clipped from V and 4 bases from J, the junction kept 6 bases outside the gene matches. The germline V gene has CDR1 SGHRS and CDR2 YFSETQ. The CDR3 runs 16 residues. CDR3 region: CASSLGSGTATGELFF. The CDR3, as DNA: TGCGCCAGCAGCTTGGGATCCGGGACAGCCACCGGGGAGCTGTTTTTT.

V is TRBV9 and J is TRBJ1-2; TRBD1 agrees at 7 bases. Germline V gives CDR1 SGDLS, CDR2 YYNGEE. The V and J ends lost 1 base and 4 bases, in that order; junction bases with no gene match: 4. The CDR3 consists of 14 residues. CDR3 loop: CASSVSRGAYGYTF. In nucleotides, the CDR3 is TGTGCCAGCAGCGTATCCAGGGGGGCCTATGGCTACACCTTC.

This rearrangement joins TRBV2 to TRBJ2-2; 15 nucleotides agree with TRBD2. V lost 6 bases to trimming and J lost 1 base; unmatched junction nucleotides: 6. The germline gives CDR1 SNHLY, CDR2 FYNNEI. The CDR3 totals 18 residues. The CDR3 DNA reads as TGTGCCAGCAGCACACCGGGACTAGCGGGAGGGAACACCGGGGAGCTGTTTTTT. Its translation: CASSTPGLAGGNTGELFF.

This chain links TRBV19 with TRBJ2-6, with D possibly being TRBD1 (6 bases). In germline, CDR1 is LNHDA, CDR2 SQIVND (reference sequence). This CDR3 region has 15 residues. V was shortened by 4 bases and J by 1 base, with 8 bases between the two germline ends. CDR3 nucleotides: TGTGCCAGTAGTACAGGACAGTCTGGGGCCAACGTCCTGACTTTC. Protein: CASSTGQSGANVLTF.